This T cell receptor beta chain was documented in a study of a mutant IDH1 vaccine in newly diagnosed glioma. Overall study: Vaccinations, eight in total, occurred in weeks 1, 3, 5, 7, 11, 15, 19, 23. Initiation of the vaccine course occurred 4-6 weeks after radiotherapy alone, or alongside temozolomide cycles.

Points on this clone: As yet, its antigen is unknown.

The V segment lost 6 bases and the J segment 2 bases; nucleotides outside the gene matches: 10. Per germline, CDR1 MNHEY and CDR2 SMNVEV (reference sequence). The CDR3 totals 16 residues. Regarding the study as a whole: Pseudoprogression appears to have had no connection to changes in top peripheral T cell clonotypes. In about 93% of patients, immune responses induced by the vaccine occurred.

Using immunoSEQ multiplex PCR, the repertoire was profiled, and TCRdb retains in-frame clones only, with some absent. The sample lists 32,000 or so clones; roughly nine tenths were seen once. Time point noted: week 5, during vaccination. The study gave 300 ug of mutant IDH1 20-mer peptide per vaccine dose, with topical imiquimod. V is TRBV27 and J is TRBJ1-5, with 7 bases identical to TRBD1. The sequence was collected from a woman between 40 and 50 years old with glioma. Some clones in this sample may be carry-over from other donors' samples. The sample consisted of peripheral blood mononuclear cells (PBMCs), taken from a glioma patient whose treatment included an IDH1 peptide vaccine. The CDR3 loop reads CASRRQGGVGNQPQHF. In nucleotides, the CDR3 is TGTGCCAGCAGAAGACAGGGTGGGGTGGGCAATCAGCCCCAGCATTTT.